The rows below give T cell receptor beta chains drawn from one sample of a study of T cell responses to AZD1222 COVID-19 vaccine. Profiling relied on immunoSEQ multiplex PCR, and the TCRdb table lists in-frame clones only, not all of them. The sample consists of about 69,000 clones, roughly 83% of them appearing once. The sample here was peripheral blood, taken 28 days after the second AZD1222 dose. The receptors shown here come from an adult who received the AZD1222 COVID-19 vaccine. CDR3s leave out the opening cysteine and the closing phenylalanine or tryptophan. A D gene is named only where the DNA matches it firmly.

d_call	v_call	cdr3_aa
TRBD1	TRBV20-1	SAWDRGGYT
.	TRBV5-5	ASSLGSGGTEAF
.	TRBV21-1	ASSRGGGYT
.	TRBV12-5	ARGVNRRYTEAF
TRBD1	TRBV5-1	ASSLSGTEYNEQF
.	TRBV6-4	ASSDPGDWDNEQF
TRBD2	TRBV27	ASKSSGIYNEQF
TRBD2	TRBV19	ASTSGREETQY
.	TRBV6-4	ASSVQAGVDGYT
.	TRBV5-1	ASSLVRNEQF
.	TRBV7-6	ASSSLGGYEQY
.	TRBV27	ASRPAGATNQPQH
TRBD1	TRBV6-6	ASSSRDRGQGTEAF
.	TRBV6-5	ASRPNTYLGAF
.	TRBV13	ASSPGLERGYT
.	TRBV5-7	ASAASRGQETQY
.	TRBV7-9	ASSPDGAGLYEQY
.	TRBV9	ASSVDSPSSYEQY
TRBD1	TRBV7-9	ASSLPQGNNEKLF
.	TRBV12-5	ASGFAGAQVGEQY
.	TRBV9	ASSVEGVSSPLH
.	TRBV19	ASNPYRGSYEQY
.	TRBV15	ATSRDMGAYGYT